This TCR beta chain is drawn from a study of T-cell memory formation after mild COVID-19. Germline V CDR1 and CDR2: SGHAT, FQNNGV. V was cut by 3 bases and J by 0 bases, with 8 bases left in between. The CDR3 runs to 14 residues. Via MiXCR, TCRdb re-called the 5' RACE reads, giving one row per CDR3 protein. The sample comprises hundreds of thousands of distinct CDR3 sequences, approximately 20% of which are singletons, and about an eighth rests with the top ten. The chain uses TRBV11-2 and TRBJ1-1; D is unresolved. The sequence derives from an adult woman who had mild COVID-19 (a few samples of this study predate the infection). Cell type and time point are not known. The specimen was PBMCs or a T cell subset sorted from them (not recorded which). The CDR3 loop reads CASSLTYMNTEAFF. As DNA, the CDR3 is TGTGCCAGCAGCTTGACATATATGAACACTGAAGCTTTCTTT. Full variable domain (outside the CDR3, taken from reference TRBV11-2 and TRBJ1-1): EAGVAQSPRYKIIEKRQSVAFWCNPISGHATLYWYQQILGQGPKLLIQFQNNGVVDDSQLPKDRFSAERLKGVDSTLKIQPAKLEDSAVYLCASSLTYMNTEAFFGQGTRLTVV.